This entry describes one T cell receptor (beta chain). These data come from a study of blood T cell repertoires in COVID-19. Study-wide background: Whether acute or convalescent, the COVID-19 samples came from the United States, Italy and Spain.

TCRdb's table, derived via immunoSEQ multiplex PCR, lists solely in-frame clones and lacks some. Of 380,000 or so clones listed, around nine tenths are singletons. Trimming took 3 bases from V and 14 from J; bases not matched to a gene: 12. Germline CDR1 LGHDT, CDR2 YNNKEL (reference sequence). This CDR3 is built from 13 residues. This clonotype was sampled from a woman in her twenties or thirties with acute COVID-19. The sample consisted of PBMCs or T cells enriched from blood (not recorded which). The chain carries TRBV3-1 (or the pseudogene TRBV3-2) and TRBJ1-2; 7 nucleotides match TRBD1. The CDR3 sequence is CASSHLRTGGETF. The CDR3 DNA reads as TGTGCCAGCAGCCATCTCAGGACAGGAGGGGAGACCTTC.